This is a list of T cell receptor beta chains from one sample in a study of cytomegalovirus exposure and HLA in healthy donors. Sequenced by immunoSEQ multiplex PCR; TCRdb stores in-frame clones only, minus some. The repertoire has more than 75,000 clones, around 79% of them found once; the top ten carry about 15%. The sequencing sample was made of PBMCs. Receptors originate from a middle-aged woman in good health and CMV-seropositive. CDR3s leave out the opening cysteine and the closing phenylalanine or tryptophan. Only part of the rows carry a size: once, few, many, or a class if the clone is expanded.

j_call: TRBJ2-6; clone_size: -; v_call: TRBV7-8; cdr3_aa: ASSPPPGLVAAGANVLT
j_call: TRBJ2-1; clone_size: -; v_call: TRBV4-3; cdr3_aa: ASSSGGGIYNEQF
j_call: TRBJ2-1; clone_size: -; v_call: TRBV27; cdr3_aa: ASSPLGGRFQF
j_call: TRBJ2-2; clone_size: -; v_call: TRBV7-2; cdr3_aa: ASSSLAGDLTGELF
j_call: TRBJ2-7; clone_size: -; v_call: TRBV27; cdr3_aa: ASSLRDSYEQY
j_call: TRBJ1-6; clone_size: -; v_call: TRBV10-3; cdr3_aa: AISVSGGRDNSPLH
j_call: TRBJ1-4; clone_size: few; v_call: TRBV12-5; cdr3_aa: ASGLGGRVEKLF
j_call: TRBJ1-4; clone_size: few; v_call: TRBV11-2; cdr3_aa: ASSLDRATNEKLF
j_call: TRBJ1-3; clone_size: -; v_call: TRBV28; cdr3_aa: ASSPQGSGNTIY
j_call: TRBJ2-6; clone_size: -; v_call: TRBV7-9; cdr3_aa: ASSLDVRGKYGANVLT
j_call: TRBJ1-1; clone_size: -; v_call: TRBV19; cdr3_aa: ASSIVRNTEAF
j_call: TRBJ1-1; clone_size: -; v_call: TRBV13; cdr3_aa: ASSLGLLGGHDTEAF
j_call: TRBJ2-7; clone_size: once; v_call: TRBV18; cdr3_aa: ASSPGSYEQY
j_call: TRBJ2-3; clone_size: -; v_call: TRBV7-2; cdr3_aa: ASSLGGRSTDTQY
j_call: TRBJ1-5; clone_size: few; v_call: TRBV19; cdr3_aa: ASAGDRSNQPQH
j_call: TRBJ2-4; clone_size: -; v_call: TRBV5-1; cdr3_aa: ASSLGGETGGQNIQY
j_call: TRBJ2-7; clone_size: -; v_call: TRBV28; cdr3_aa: ASSKTQWGSSYEQY
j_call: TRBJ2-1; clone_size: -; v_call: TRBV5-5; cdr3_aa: ASSLGQEQF
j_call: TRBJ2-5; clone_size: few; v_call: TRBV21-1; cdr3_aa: ASSVSVTETKFPQETQY
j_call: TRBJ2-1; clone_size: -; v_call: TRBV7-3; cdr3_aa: ASSPGLASSYNEQF
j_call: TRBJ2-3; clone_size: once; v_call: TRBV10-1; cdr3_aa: ASSEGQGATDTQY
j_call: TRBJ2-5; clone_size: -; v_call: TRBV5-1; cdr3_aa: ASSLGLAGGEETQY
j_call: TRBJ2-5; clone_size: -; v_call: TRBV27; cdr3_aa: ASSLVGQGVQETQY
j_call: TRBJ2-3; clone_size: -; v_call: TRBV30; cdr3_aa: AWSVGRGADTQY
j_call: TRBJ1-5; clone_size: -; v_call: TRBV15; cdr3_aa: ATRPGGPSNQPQH
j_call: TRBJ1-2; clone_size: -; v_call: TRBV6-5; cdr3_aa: ASTSRVTGNYGYT
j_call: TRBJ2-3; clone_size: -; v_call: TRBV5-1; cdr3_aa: ASSGGGGEDTQY
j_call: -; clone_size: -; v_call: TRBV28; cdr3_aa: ASSFGTGRVYEQY
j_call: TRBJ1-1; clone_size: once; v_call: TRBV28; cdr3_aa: ASSSIRTGLNTEAF
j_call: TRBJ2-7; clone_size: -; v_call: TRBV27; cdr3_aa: ASSFSGGTYEQY
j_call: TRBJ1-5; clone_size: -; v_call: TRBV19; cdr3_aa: ASSDSRNRAGQPQH
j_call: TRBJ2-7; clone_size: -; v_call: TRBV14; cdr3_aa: ASSHWTDPKQY
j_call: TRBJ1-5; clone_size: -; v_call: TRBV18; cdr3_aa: ASSTDFGPDNQPQH
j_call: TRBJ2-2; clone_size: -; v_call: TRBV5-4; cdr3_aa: ASSLGQGNTGELF
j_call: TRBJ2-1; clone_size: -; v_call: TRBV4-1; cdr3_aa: ASSQDGRQPSGYNEQF
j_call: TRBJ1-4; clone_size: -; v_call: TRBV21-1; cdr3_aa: ASSAKQGFGEKLF
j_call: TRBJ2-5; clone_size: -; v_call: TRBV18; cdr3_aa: ASSPDRAETQY
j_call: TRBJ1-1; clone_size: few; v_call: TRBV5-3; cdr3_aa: ARSLAPDMNTEAF